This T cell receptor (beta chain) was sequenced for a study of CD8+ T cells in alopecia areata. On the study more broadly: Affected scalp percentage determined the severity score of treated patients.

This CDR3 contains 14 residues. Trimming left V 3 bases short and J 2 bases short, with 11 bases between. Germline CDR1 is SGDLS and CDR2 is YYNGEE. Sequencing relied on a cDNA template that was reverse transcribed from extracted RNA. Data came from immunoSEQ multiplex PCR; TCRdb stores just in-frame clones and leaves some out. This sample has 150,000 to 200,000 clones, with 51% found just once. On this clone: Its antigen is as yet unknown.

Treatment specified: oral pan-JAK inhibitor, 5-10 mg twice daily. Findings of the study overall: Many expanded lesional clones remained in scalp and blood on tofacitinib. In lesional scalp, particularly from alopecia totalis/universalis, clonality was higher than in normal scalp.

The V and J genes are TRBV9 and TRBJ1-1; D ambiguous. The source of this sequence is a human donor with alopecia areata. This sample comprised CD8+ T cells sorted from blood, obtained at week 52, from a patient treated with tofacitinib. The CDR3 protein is CASSERLANTEAFF. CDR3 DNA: TGTGCCAGCAGCGAGAGACTGGCCAACACTGAAGCTTTCTTT.